The clone carrying this T cell receptor beta chain was counted between two and nine times. Its specificity is not known. These data originate in a study of blood T cells in healthy people across ages. Germline assignment: CDR1 DFQATT and CDR2 SNEGSKA (reference sequence). The CDR3 has 13 amino acids. V lost 4 bases to trimming and J lost 7 bases, with 14 bases between them. Study findings and constraints: Estimates of total diversity, which came from one million sequenced T cells, were considered to be underestimates.

Alongside a J-beta primer mix, a sample-barcoded 5' primer served in a second PCR lasting about 7 to 11 cycles. In TCRdb, the 5' RACE reads were re-called with MiXCR into one record per CDR3 protein. The table includes 800,000 to 1,300,000 distinct CDR3 sequences, 25% detected once. This sample also belongs to another study, concerning T cells of mothers and their children.

The TCR comes from a girl aged 2-10 years in good health. The J gene is TRBJ2-1, the V gene TRBV20-1; D perhaps matches TRBD2 (5 bases). Sequenced input: blood. CDR3 sequence reads: CSAIGDPLNEQFF. The CDR3, as DNA: TGCAGTGCTATCGGGGATCCACTTAATGAGCAGTTCTTC.